Below, one T cell receptor (beta chain) is given with its context. Its antigen is undetermined. This specimen comes from a study of somatic mutations in cytotoxic T cells in rheumatoid arthritis. Study-level findings and limits: Within 8 of 65 patients, the single biggest CD8+ clone made up more than 20% of CD8+ cells.

Libraries were prepared by immunoSEQ multiplex PCR; TCRdb keeps only in-frame clonotypes and omits some of them. The profile shows 9,500 to 13,000 clones, around 80% of them singletons. Germline CDR1 KGHSH, CDR2 LQKENI. Trimming cost V 0 bases and J 3 bases, with 11 bases left between them. CDR3 length: 15 residues. The material sequenced was CD8+ T cells sorted from blood. This clonotype was sampled from an adult with rheumatoid arthritis. V usage is TRBV18 and J usage is TRBJ1-1, with D unresolved. The CDR3: CASSPPLGVDTEAFF. The CDR3 coding sequence is TGTGCCAGCTCACCACCGTTGGGAGTAGACACTGAAGCTTTCTTT.